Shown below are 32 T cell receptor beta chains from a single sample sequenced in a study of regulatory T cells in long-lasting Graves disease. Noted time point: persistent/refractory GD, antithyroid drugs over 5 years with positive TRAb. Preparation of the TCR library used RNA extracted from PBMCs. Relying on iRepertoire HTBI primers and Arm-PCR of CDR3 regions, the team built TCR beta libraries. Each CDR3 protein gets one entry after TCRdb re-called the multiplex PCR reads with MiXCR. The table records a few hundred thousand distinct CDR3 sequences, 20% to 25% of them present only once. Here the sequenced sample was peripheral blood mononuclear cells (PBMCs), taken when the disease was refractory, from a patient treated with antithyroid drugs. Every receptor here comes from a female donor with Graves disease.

For the CDR3, the DNA is TGTGCCTGGAGTGGAACGCCAGGACAGCCCCAGCATTTT. It translates to CAWSGTPGQPQHF. The genes are TRBV30 and TRBJ1-5; no clear D gene. This CDR3 contains 13 residues. CDR1 GTSNPN and CDR2 SVGIG come from the germline V gene (reference sequence). V lost 1 base and J lost 7, with 11 bases in between. Combining the CDR3 with reference TRBV30 and TRBJ1-5 gives the whole variable domain SQTIHQWPATLVQPVGSPLSLECTVEGTSNPNLYWYRQAAGRGLQLLFYSVGIGQISSEVPQNLSASRPQDRQFILSSKKLLLSDSGFYLCAWSGTPGQPQHFGDGTRLSIL.

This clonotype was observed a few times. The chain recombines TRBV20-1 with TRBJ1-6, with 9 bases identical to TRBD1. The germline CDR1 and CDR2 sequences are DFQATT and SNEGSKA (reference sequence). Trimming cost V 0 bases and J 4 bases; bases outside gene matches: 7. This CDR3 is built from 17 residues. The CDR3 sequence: CSARDRLQGAYNSPLHF. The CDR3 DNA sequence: TGCAGTGCTAGAGATCGACTACAGGGGGCATATAATTCACCCCTCCACTTT.

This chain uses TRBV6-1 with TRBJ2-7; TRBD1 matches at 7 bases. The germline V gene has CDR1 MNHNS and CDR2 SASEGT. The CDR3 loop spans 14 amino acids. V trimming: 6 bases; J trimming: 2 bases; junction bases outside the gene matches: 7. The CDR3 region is CASSPTGSTYEQYF. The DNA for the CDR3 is TGTGCCAGCAGCCCGACAGGGAGCACCTACGAGCAGTACTTC.

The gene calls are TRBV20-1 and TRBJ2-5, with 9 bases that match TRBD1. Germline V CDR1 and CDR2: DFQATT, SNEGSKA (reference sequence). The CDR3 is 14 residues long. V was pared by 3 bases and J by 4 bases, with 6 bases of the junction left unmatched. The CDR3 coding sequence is TGCAGTGCTAGCAGACAGGGGGTGTTAGAGACCCAGTACTTC. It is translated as CSASRQGVLETQYF.

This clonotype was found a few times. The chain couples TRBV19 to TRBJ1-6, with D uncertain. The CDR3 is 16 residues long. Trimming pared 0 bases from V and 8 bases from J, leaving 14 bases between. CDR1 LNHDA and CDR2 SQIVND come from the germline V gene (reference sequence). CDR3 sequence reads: CASSIDLDGGDSPLHF. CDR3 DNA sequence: TGTGCCAGTAGTATAGATCTCGACGGAGGTGATTCACCCCTCCACTTT. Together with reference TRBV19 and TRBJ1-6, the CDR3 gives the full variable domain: DGGITQSPKYLFRKEGQNVTLSCEQNLNHDAMYWYRQDPGQGLRLIYYSQIVNDFQKGDIAEGYSVSREKKESFPLTVTSAQKNPTAFYLCASSIDLDGGDSPLHFGNGTRLTVT.

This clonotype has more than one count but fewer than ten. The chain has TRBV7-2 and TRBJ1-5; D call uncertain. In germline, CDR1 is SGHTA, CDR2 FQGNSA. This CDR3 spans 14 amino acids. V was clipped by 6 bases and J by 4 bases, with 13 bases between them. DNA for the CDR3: TGTGCCAGCAGTCCCAAGGCAGGAAATCAGCCCCAGCATTTT. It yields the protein CASSPKAGNQPQHF. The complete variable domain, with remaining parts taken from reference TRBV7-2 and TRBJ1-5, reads GAGVSQSPSNKVTEKGKDVELRCDPISGHTALYWYRQSLGQGLEFLIYFQGNSAPDKSGLPSDRFSAERTGGSVSTLTIQRTQQEDSAVYLCASSPKAGNQPQHFGDGTRLSIL.

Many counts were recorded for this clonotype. The CDR3 is CASSLVTGLRLSGANVLTF. In nucleotides, the CDR3 is TGTGCCAGCAGCTTAGTGACAGGGCTGAGATTATCTGGGGCCAACGTCCTGACTTTC. The chain uses TRBV7-2 and TRBJ2-6; 7 nucleotides match TRBD1. Germline CDR1 SGHTA, CDR2 FQGNSA. V trimming: 1 base; J trimming: 1 base; junction bases outside the gene matches: 10. This CDR3 is built from 19 residues.

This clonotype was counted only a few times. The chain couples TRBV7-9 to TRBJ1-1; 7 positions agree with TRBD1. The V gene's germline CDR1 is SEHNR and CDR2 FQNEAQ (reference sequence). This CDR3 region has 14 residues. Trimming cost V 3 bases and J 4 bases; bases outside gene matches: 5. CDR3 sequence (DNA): TGTGCCAGCAGCTTGGACAGGCTAGGCACTGAAGCTTTCTTT. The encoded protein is CASSLDRLGTEAFF.

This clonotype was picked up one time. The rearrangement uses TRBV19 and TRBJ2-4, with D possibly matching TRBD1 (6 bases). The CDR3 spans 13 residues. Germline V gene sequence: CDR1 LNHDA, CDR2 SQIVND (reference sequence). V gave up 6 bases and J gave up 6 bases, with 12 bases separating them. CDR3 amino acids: CASSTTGGNIQYF. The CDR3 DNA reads TGTGCCAGTAGCACGACAGGCGGAAACATTCAGTACTTC.

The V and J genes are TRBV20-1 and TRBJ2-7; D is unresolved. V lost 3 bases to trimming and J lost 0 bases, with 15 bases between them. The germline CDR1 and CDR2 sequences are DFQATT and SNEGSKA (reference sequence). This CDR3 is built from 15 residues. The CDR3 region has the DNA TGCAGTGCTAGCCCACTGGCGCCGAGCTCCTACGAGCAGTACTTC. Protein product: CSASPLAPSSYEQYF.

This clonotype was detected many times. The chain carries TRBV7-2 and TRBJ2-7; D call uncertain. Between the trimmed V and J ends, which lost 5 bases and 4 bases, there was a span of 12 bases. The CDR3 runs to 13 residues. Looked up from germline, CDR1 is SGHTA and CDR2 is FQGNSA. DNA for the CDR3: TGTGCCAGCAGCCACAACGCACGGTACGAGCAGTACTTC. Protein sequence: CASSHNARYEQYF.

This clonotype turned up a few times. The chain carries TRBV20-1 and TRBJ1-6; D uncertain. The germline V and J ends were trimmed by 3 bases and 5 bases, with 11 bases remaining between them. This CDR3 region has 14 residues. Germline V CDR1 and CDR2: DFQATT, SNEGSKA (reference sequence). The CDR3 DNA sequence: TGCAGTGCTAGTATGAGTGTCGATAATTCACCCCTCCACTTT. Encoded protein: CSASMSVDNSPLHF.

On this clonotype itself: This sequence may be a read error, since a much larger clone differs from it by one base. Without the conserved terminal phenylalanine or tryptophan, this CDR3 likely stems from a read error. The CDR3 DNA follows: TGTGCCAGCGGCTACTCAGATGGCCCATCGGTACTATCGACTAGCGGACAAGAGACCCAGTACTCC. This codes for CASGYSDGPSVLSTSGQETQYS. The J gene is TRBJ2-5, the V gene TRBV6-5, with TRBD2 matching 9 bases. V trimming: 8 bases; J trimming: 2 bases; junction bases outside the gene matches: 30. CDR1 MNHEY and CDR2 SVGAGI come from the germline V gene. CDR3 length equals 22 residues.

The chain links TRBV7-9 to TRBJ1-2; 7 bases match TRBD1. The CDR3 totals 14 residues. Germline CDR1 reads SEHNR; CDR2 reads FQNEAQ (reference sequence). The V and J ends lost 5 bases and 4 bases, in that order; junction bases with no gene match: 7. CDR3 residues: CASSRDSEGYGYTF. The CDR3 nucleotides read TGTGCCAGCAGCCGGGACAGCGAGGGCTATGGCTACACCTTC.

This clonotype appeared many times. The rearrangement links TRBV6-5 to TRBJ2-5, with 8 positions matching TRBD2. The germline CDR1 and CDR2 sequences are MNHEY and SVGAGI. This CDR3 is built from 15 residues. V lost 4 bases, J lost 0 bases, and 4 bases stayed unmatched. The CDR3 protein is CASSSWREDQETQYF. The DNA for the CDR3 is TGTGCCAGCAGTTCTTGGCGGGAGGACCAAGAGACCCAGTACTTC.

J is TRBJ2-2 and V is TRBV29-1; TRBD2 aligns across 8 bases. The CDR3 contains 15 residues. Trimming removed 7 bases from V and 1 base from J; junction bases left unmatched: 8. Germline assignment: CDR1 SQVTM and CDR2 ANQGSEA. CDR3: CSASAGTRNTGELFF. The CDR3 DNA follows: TGCAGCGCGAGTGCCGGGACTAGGAACACCGGGGAGCTGTTTTTT.

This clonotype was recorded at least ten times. CDR3 in amino acids: CASSYFGITAKNIQYF. CDR3 sequence (DNA): TGTGCCAGCAGTTATTTCGGAATCACGGCCAAAAACATTCAGTACTTC. This sequence joins TRBV6-5 and TRBJ2-4; no firm D call. V was shortened by 3 bases and J by 1 base, with 13 bases between the two germline ends. Germline CDR1 MNHEY, CDR2 SVGAGI. CDR3 length: 16 residues.

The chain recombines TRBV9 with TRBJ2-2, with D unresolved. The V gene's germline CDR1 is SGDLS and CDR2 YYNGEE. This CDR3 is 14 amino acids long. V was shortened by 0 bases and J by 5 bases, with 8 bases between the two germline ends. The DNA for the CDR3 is TGTGCCAGCAGCGTAGCGGGCGGTACCGGGGAGCTGTTTTTT. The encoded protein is CASSVAGGTGELFF.

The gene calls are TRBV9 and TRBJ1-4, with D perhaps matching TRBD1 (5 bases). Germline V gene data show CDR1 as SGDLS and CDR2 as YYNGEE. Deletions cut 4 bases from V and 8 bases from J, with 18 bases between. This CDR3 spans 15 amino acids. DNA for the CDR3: TGTGCCAGCAGCATCAACGACGGTGGGGGGGAAAAACTGTTTTTT. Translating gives CASSINDGGGEKLFF.

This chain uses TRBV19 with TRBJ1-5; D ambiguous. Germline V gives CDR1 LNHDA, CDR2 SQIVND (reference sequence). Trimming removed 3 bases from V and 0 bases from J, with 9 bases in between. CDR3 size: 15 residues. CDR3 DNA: TGTGCCAGTAGTATTCTGGCAAATAGCAATCAGCCCCAGCATTTT. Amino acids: CASSILANSNQPQHF.

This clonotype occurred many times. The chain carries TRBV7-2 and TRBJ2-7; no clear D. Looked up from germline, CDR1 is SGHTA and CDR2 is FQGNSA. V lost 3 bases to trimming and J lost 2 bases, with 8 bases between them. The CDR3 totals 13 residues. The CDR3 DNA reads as TGTGCCAGCAGCTTGGTTGGCCCCTACGAGCAGTACTTC. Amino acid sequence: CASSLVGPYEQYF.

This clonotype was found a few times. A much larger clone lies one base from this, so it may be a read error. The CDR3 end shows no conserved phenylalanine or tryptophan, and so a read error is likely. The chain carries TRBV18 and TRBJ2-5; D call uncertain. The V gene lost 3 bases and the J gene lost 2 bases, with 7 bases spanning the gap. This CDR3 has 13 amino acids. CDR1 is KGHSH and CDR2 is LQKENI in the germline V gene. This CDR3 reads CASSPAHQETQYL. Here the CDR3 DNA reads TGTGCCAGCTCACCGGCCCATCAAGAGACCCAGTACCTC.

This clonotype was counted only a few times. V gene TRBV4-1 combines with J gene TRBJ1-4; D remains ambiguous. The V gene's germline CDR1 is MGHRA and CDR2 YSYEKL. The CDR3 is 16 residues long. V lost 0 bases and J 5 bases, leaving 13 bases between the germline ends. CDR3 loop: CASSQDPGWGNEKLFF. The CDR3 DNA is TGCGCCAGCAGCCAAGATCCGGGCTGGGGAAATGAAAAACTGTTTTTT.

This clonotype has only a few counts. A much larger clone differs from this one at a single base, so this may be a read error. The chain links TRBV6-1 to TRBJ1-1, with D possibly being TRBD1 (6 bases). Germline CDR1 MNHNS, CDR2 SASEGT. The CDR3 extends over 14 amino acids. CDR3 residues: CATLWQGLGTEALF. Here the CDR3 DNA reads TGTGCCACCCTTTGGCAGGGGCTTGGCACTGAAGCTCTCTTT.

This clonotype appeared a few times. The CDR3 is CASSLEATSGSDEQFF. CDR3 nucleotide sequence: TGCGCCAGCAGCCTGGAAGCGACTAGCGGGAGCGATGAGCAGTTCTTC. This chain links TRBV5-1 with TRBJ2-1, with TRBD2 matching 12 bases. V shed 4 bases, J shed 8 bases, and the junction held 10 bases outside the gene matches. Germline CDR1 reads SGHRS; CDR2 reads YFSETQ. The CDR3 runs to 16 residues.

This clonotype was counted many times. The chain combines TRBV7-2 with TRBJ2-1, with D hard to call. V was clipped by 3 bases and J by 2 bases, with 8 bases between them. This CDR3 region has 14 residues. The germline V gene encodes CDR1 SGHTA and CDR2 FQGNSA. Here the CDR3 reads CASSFLAAYNEQFF. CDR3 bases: TGTGCCAGCAGCTTCCTTGCAGCCTACAATGAGCAGTTCTTC.

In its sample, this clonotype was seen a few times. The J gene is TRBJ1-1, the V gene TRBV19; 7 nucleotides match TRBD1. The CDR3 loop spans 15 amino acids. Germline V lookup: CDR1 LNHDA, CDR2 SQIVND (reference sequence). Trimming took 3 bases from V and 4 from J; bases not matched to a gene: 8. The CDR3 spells CASSIGTGVFTEAFF. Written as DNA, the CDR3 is TGTGCCAGTAGTATCGGAACAGGGGTTTTCACTGAAGCTTTCTTT.

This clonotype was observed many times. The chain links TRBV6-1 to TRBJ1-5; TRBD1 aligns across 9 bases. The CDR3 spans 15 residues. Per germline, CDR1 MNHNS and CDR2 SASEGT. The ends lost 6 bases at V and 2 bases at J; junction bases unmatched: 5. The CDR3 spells CASRGDRVGNQPQHF. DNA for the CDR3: TGTGCCAGCAGGGGGGACAGGGTTGGCAATCAGCCCCAGCATTTT.

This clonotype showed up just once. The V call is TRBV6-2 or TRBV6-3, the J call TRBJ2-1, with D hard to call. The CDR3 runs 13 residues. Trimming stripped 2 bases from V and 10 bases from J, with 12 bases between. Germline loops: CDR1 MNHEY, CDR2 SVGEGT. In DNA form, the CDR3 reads TGTGCCAGCAGTTACGCTGTTGCAGCCGAGCAGTTCTTC. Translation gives CASSYAVAAEQFF.

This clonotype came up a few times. This chain's CDR3 is CASSYSKGSLEAFF. As DNA, the CDR3 is TGTGCCAGCAGTTACTCGAAGGGAAGCCTTGAAGCTTTCTTT. This rearrangement joins TRBV6-5 to TRBJ1-1; D is uncertain. This CDR3 is built from 14 residues. From germline, CDR1 is MNHEY and CDR2 SVGAGI. V gave up 0 bases and J gave up 7 bases, with 12 bases separating them.

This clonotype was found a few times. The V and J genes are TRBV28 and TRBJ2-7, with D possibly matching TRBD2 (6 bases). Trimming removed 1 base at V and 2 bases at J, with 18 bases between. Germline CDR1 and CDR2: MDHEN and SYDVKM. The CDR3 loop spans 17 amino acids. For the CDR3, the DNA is TGTGCCAGCAGTTTATTTCCCTCTCGGGGGTCCCCCTACGAGCAGTACTTC. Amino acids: CASSLFPSRGSPYEQYF.

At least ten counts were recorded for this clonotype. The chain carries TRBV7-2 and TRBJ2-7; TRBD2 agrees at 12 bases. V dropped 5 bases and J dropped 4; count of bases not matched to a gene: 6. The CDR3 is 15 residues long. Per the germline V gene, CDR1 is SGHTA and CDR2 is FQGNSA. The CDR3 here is CASSQGTSGYYEQYF. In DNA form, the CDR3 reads TGTGCCAGCAGCCAAGGGACTAGCGGGTATTACGAGCAGTACTTC.